What follows are 31 T cell receptor beta chains derived from one specimen sequenced in a study of response to subunit inactivated influenza vaccine. MiXCR was run by TCRdb on the RT-PCR reads, yielding one entry per CDR3 protein. Among more than 450,000 distinct CDR3 sequences listed, less than 10% were seen once. The material was PBMCs from blood, obtained around 25 months after vaccination. The receptors were sampled from a man aged 45-69 years who received an inactivated influenza vaccine.

V is TRBV6-5 and J is TRBJ2-3, with TRBD2 matching 8 bases. The trim removed 0 bases at V and 2 bases at J, leaving 7 bases unmatched. CDR1 is MNHEY and CDR2 is SVGAGI in the germline V gene. CDR3 size: 17 residues. The DNA of the CDR3 is TGTGCCAGCAGTTACTCGCCGCGGGGGGCTCACACAGATACGCAGTATTTT. It is translated as CASSYSPRGAHTDTQYF.

The J gene is TRBJ2-1, the V gene TRBV20-1; 9 nucleotides agree with TRBD2. This CDR3 is 16 amino acids long. CDR1 DFQATT and CDR2 SNEGSKA come from the germline V gene (reference sequence). With 2 bases clipped from V and 4 bases from J, the junction kept 9 bases outside the gene matches. In nucleotides, the CDR3 is TGCAGTGCTAGACCGGCTAGCGGGGCCGCTTACAATGAGCAGTTCTTC. Translation: CSARPASGAAYNEQFF.

This clonotype occurred a few times. The gene calls are TRBV4-2 and TRBJ2-2; TRBD2 matches at 7 bases. The germline V gene encodes CDR1 LGHNA and CDR2 YNFKEQ. This CDR3 contains 18 residues. The ends lost 1 base at V and 0 bases at J; junction bases unmatched: 8. CDR3 DNA: TGTGCCAGCAGCCAAGGGATTAGCGGGCTATCGAACACCGGGGAGCTGTTTTTT. The encoded protein is CASSQGISGLSNTGELFF.

This rearrangement joins TRBV7-2 to TRBJ2-2; 11 positions match TRBD1. This CDR3 is built from 14 residues. Per germline, CDR1 SGHTA and CDR2 FQGNSA. Trimming at V came to 9 bases and at J to 6 bases, leaving 6 bases not matched to a gene. The CDR3 nucleotides read TGTGCCAGTGCGGGGACAGGGGGGGCCGGGGAGCTGTTTTTT. It is translated as CASAGTGGAGELFF.

The chain recombines TRBV7-2 with TRBJ2-7; the match to TRBD2 covers 10 bases. The CDR3 runs 15 residues. Trimming cost V 5 bases and J 2 bases; bases outside gene matches: 6. Germline V gene data show CDR1 as SGHTA and CDR2 as FQGNSA. DNA for the CDR3: TGTGCCAGCAGCCGAGGGGGACTAGCGACCTACGAGCAGTACTTC. Amino acids: CASSRGGLATYEQYF.

Ten or more counts support this clonotype. The chain joins TRBV5-1 to TRBJ2-1, with TRBD2 identical over 12 bases. V gave up 0 bases and J gave up 0 bases; unmatched junction bases: 1. The CDR3 consists of 17 residues. In germline, CDR1 is SGHRS, CDR2 YFSETQ. CDR3 protein: CASSLGLAGASYNEQFF. CDR3 in DNA: TGCGCCAGCAGCTTGGGACTAGCGGGAGCCTCCTACAATGAGCAGTTCTTC.

Only a few counts were recorded for this clonotype. The rearrangement links TRBV2 to TRBJ1-5, with 7 bases matching TRBD1. CDR1 and CDR2 (germline): SNHLY, FYNNEI. There are 15 residues in the CDR3. The V gene end was trimmed by 4 bases and the J gene end by 3 bases; junction bases not matched to a gene: 6. For the CDR3, the DNA is TGTGCCAGCAGTGCGGGACAGCGCTCCAATCAGCCCCAGCATTTT. Its protein product is CASSAGQRSNQPQHF. Combining the CDR3 with reference TRBV2 and TRBJ1-5 gives the whole variable domain EPEVTQTPSHQVTQMGQEVILRCVPISNHLYFYWYRQILGQKVEFLVSFYNNEISEKSEIFDDQFSVERPDGSNFTLKIRSTKLEDSAMYFCASSAGQRSNQPQHFGDGTRLSIL.

This clonotype appeared many times. This chain links TRBV20-1 with TRBJ2-7; unclear D gene. Germline loops: CDR1 DFQATT, CDR2 SNEGSKA (reference sequence). V lost 0 bases and J 0 bases, leaving 18 bases between the germline ends. The CDR3 extends over 17 amino acids. The CDR3 spells CSARDSRRVTSSYEQYF. For the CDR3, the DNA is TGCAGTGCTAGAGATAGCCGAAGAGTAACAAGCTCCTACGAGCAGTACTTC.

The gene calls are TRBV9 and TRBJ2-7; D is ambiguous. Looked up from germline, CDR1 is SGDLS and CDR2 is YYNGEE. Trimming took off 0 bases at V and 3 bases at J, with 13 bases between the two ends. The CDR3 loop spans 15 amino acids. In DNA, the CDR3 is TGTGCCAGCAGCGTAGGCAGCCTGGGGAACTACGAGCAGTACTTC. Residues: CASSVGSLGNYEQYF.

The J gene is TRBJ2-1, the V gene TRBV27; 12 bases fit TRBD2. This CDR3 has 14 residues. The germline CDR1 and CDR2 sequences are MNHEY and SMNVEV (reference sequence). J was trimmed by 8 bases and V by 5 bases; bases with no gene match: 4. The CDR3 DNA reads TGTGCCAGCAGTCCTTGGACTAGCGGGGATGAGCAGTTCTTC. It yields the protein CASSPWTSGDEQFF.

This clonotype has at least ten counts. The chain employs TRBV28 and TRBJ2-1; 7 bases are shared with TRBD1. The CDR3 is 14 residues long. Unmatched junction bases numbered 2, after V lost 3 bases and J lost 3 bases. Germline V lookup: CDR1 MDHEN, CDR2 SYDVKM. The CDR3 DNA is TGTGCCAGCAGTTTTCCAGGGGGCTACAATGAGCAGTTCTTC. Its protein product is CASSFPGGYNEQFF.

The chain links TRBV11-2 to TRBJ2-1, with TRBD2 matching over 7 bases. Germline assignment: CDR1 SGHAT and CDR2 FQNNGV. This CDR3 spans 15 amino acids. The V gene end was trimmed by 6 bases and the J gene end by 5 bases; junction bases not matched to a gene: 10. The CDR3 DNA follows: TGTGCCAGCAGTCCCGGACTAGTGAGGGACAATGAGCAGTTCTTC. Protein: CASSPGLVRDNEQFF.

J is TRBJ2-1 and V is TRBV7-2, with TRBD2 matching over 7 bases. Germline V gene sequence: CDR1 SGHTA, CDR2 FQGNSA. The CDR3 is made up of 14 amino acids. V gave up 3 bases and J gave up 5 bases; unmatched junction bases: 4. The CDR3: CASSLGGLDNEQFF. Written as DNA, the CDR3 is TGTGCCAGCAGCTTGGGAGGGCTAGACAATGAGCAGTTCTTC.

This clonotype was observed many times. The V gene is TRBV4-2, the J gene TRBJ2-1, with 10 nucleotides matching TRBD2. Trimming removed 1 base from V and 4 bases from J; junction bases left unmatched: 13. Germline CDR1 LGHNA, CDR2 YNFKEQ. This CDR3 has 19 amino acids. The DNA of the CDR3 is TGTGCCAGCAGCCAAGGACCTTCTCTAGCGGGAGTCGGATACAATGAGCAGTTCTTC. This gives the protein CASSQGPSLAGVGYNEQFF.

A few counts support this clonotype. The chain uses TRBV6-2 or TRBV6-3 and TRBJ1-1; D gene unclear. Germline CDR1 MNHEY, CDR2 SVGEGT. This CDR3 has 13 residues. V gave up 2 bases and J gave up 1 base, with 5 bases separating them. The CDR3 protein is CASSYMGNTEAFF. Written as DNA, the CDR3 is TGTGCCAGCAGTTACATGGGGAACACTGAAGCTTTCTTT.

This clonotype came up many times. The CDR3 sequence is CSAKTSGGTDTQYF. DNA of the CDR3: TGCAGTGCCAAGACTAGCGGGGGCACAGATACGCAGTATTTT. The J gene is TRBJ2-3, the V gene TRBV20-1, with 11 bases that match TRBD2. This CDR3 region has 14 residues. V lost 6 bases and J lost 1; bases outside the gene matches: 3. In germline, CDR1 is DFQATT, CDR2 SNEGSKA (reference sequence).

This clonotype was observed a few times. The chain uses TRBV10-1 and TRBJ2-1, with a tentative D call TRBD2 (6 bases). V gave up 3 bases and J gave up 5 bases, with 11 bases separating them. This CDR3 spans 14 amino acids. CDR1 is WNHNN, CDR2 SYGVQD, per germline (reference sequence). The CDR3 loop reads CASSDGGSNNEQFF. Here the CDR3 DNA reads TGCGCCAGCAGTGACGGGGGATCCAACAATGAGCAGTTCTTC.

In its sample, this clonotype was seen a few times. The V and J genes are TRBV29-1 and TRBJ2-3, with no clear D. Germline values: CDR1 SQVTM, CDR2 ANQGSEA. Trimming stripped 2 bases from V and 1 base from J, with 7 bases between. This CDR3 comprises 13 residues. CDR3 coding DNA: TGCAGCGTTGAACCTCTTCGCACAGATACGCAGTATTTT. Amino acid sequence: CSVEPLRTDTQYF.

This clonotype was seen many times. The gene calls are TRBV7-2 and TRBJ1-2, with a possible D match to TRBD1 (6 bases). The germline V and J ends were trimmed by 8 bases and 5 bases, with 21 bases remaining between them. The CDR3 has 15 residues. Per the germline V gene, CDR1 is SGHTA and CDR2 is FQGNSA. CDR3: CASGGVPGQGYGYTF. CDR3 in DNA: TGTGCCAGCGGGGGCGTCCCGGGACAAGGGTATGGCTACACCTTC.

This clonotype has a count of ten or more. The gene calls are TRBV6-5 and TRBJ2-3; D possibly corresponds to TRBD2 (6 bases). Germline V gives CDR1 MNHEY, CDR2 SVGAGI. This CDR3 region has 16 residues. Deletions cut 2 bases from V and 0 bases from J, with 12 bases between. The CDR3 coding sequence is TGTGCCAGCAGTTACGGGTTTAGCGGAAGCACAGATACGCAGTATTTT. It is translated as CASSYGFSGSTDTQYF.

This clonotype was detected many times. The rearrangement links TRBV12-3 or TRBV12-4 to TRBJ1-1, with D unclear. This CDR3 has 15 amino acids. Trimming stripped 5 bases from V and 0 bases from J, with 13 bases between. The CDR3: CASSPMALMNTEAFF. The CDR3 DNA sequence: TGTGCCAGCAGTCCCATGGCCCTCATGAACACTGAAGCTTTCTTT.

In its sample, this clonotype was seen a few times. This chain connects TRBV5-1 to TRBJ2-3; 11 nucleotides match TRBD2. CDR3 length equals 14 residues. The V and J ends lost 1 base and 9 bases, in that order; junction bases with no gene match: 4. CDR1 and CDR2 (germline): SGHRS, YFSETQ. CDR3: CASSLSPSGRTQYF. DNA for the CDR3: TGCGCCAGCAGCTTGTCCCCTAGCGGGAGGACGCAGTATTTT.

Many counts were recorded for this clonotype. The chain uses TRBV7-8 and TRBJ2-1; 14 positions match TRBD2. The germline V gene encodes CDR1 SGHVS and CDR2 FQNEAQ. This CDR3 is 17 amino acids long. Unmatched junction bases numbered 10, after V lost 5 bases and J lost 7 bases. Here the CDR3 DNA reads TGTGCCAGCAGCCCGTGGACTAGCGGGAGGCTATGGAATGAGCAGTTCTTC. As protein: CASSPWTSGRLWNEQFF.

This clonotype was observed at least ten times. The CDR3 loop is CASSPRSRGAGYGYTF. CDR3 coding DNA: TGTGCCAGCAGCCCAAGGAGTCGTGGGGCTGGCTATGGCTACACCTTC. The V and J genes are TRBV5-5 and TRBJ1-2, with D possibly TRBD1 on 5 matching bases. Trimming shortened V by 4 bases and J by 4 bases, and 20 bases separated the two germline ends. The CDR3 spans 16 residues. Germline V gene lookup returns CDR1 SGHKS and CDR2 YYEKEE (reference sequence).

This clonotype was observed a few times. This chain links TRBV27 with TRBJ2-2; 13 bases align to TRBD2. This CDR3 has 16 residues. Germline V gives CDR1 MNHEY, CDR2 SMNVEV (reference sequence). Losses at the gene ends were 5 bases for V and 6 bases for J; bases not matched to a gene: 6. CDR3 DNA sequence: TGTGCCAGCAGTCCCACTAGCGGGGGGGCCCCCGGGGAGCTGTTTTTT. This encodes CASSPTSGGAPGELFF.

This clonotype was counted only a few times. The chain recombines TRBV29-1 with TRBJ2-1; 8 bases match TRBD2. V shed 3 bases and J 2 bases; nucleotides not matched to a gene: 9. The CDR3 sequence is 16 residues long. Germline V CDR1 and CDR2: SQVTM, ANQGSEA. Here the CDR3 reads CSVDGGRRGAYNEQFF. The CDR3 DNA reads as TGCAGCGTTGATGGTGGGCGGCGGGGGGCCTACAATGAGCAGTTCTTC.

V is TRBV7-2 and J is TRBJ2-3; D remains ambiguous. With 5 bases removed from V and 4 bases from J, the gap between germline ends came to 7 bases. The CDR3 runs to 12 residues. Germline values: CDR1 SGHTA, CDR2 FQGNSA. The CDR3: CASSTPADTQYF. In DNA form, the CDR3 reads TGTGCCAGCAGCACGCCCGCAGATACGCAGTATTTT.

This chain joins TRBV20-1 and TRBJ2-3, with D possibly matching TRBD1 (5 bases). This CDR3 has 14 residues. Germline-derived CDR1 and CDR2 are DFQATT and SNEGSKA (reference sequence). V was cut by 5 bases and J by 2 bases, with 14 bases left in between. CDR3 nucleotides: TGCAGTGCTCAGGGCTACAGATCCACAGATACGCAGTATTTT. Its translation is CSAQGYRSTDTQYF.

At least ten counts were recorded for this clonotype. The J gene is TRBJ2-5, the V gene TRBV15, with D possibly TRBD2 on 5 matching bases. Trimming cost V 1 base and J 2 bases, with 8 bases left between them. Germline CDR1 and CDR2: LNHNV and YYDKDF (reference sequence). There are 14 residues in the CDR3. The CDR3 DNA reads TGTGCCACCAGCAGAGGACTAAATCAAGAGACCCAGTACTTC. It codes for CATSRGLNQETQYF.

This clonotype has a count of ten or more. J is TRBJ1-5 and V is TRBV12-3 or TRBV12-4; maybe TRBD1 (5 bases). The CDR3 contains 13 residues. The ends were cut back, 6 bases at V and 6 bases at J, with 12 bases in the middle. The CDR3 DNA sequence: TGTGCCAGCAGCCTCTCCCAGGGTCAGCCCCAGCATTTT. Amino acids: CASSLSQGQPQHF.

This clonotype was picked up many times. The CDR3 DNA reads TGCAGTGCGGATTGGCCCAACTATGGCTACACCTTC. This encodes CSADWPNYGYTF. V is TRBV20-1 and J is TRBJ1-2; unclear D gene. The V and J ends lost 6 bases and 2 bases respectively, with 10 bases between them. The CDR3 has 12 residues. CDR1 DFQATT and CDR2 SNEGSKA come from the germline V gene (reference sequence).